Following are 20 T cell receptor beta chains from one sample sequenced in a study of shared clonotypes between healthy human individuals (TCRdb year 2020). The library was generated by the immunoSEQ multiplex PCR assay. Held by TCRdb, this immuneACCESS table contains in-frame sequences only and omits some clones. Under half of the omission traces to an unresolved V gene where checked; the cause of the rest is unknown. Here the sample has more than 2 million clones; under 97% occur a single time. The ten largest account for roughly 0.13% of the sample. The specimen was naive CD4+ T cells sorted from blood. The meaning of the sample's cell subset or site label: CD45RA+ positively selected. The origin of the receptors is a man between 18 and 29 years old in good health.

The CDR3 is CAWSPTGGSYGYTF. As DNA, the CDR3 is TGTGCCTGGAGCCCAACAGGGGGTAGCTATGGCTACACCTTC. This chain links TRBV30 with TRBJ1-2; TRBD1 aligns across 8 bases. Germline CDR1 reads GTSNPN; CDR2 reads SVGIG (reference sequence). V dropped 3 bases and J dropped 4; count of bases not matched to a gene: 7. The CDR3 is made up of 14 amino acids.

The V call is TRBV20-1, the J call TRBJ1-1; D not resolved. This CDR3 has 11 residues. Between the trimmed V and J ends, which lost 5 bases and 5 bases, there was a span of 9 bases. Germline V lookup: CDR1 DFQATT, CDR2 SNEGSKA (reference sequence). The CDR3 coding sequence is TGCAGTGCTGGAATTGGGACTGAAGCTTTCTTT. It codes for CSAGIGTEAFF.

The chain carries TRBV5-6 and TRBJ2-7; TRBD1 might be the D (6 bases). The germline CDR1 and CDR2 sequences are SGHDT and YYEEEE. CDR3 length: 15 amino acids. The V end was cut by 2 bases, the J end by 1 base, with 13 bases between. CDR3 nucleotides: TGTGCCAGCAGCTTTCTCCGGGACATTTCCTACGAGCAGTACTTC. It is translated as CASSFLRDISYEQYF.

Notes on this clone: The same CDR3 is also encoded by other DNA sequences in this sample. V usage is TRBV7-2 and J usage is TRBJ1-6; no reliable D call. Germline-derived CDR1 and CDR2 are SGHTA and FQGNSA. The CDR3 contains 14 residues. Trimming took off 0 bases at V and 0 bases at J, with 0 bases between the two ends. The CDR3 here is CASSLASYNSPLHF. For the CDR3, the DNA is TGTGCCAGCAGCTTAGCCTCCTATAATTCACCCCTCCACTTT.

The genes are TRBV10-3 and TRBJ1-4; D is possibly TRBD1 (6 bases). The CDR3 covers 14 residues. Germline lookup yields CDR1 ENHRY and CDR2 SYGVKD. Trimming stripped 4 bases from V and 8 bases from J, with 14 bases between. CDR3 DNA sequence: TGTGCCATCAGTGGTCCCGGACAGCAGGAAAAACTGTTTTTT. It encodes CAISGPGQQEKLFF.

Note on this clone: Its ends do not fully match the called genes, so a read error is possible. The chain uses TRBV7-7 and TRBJ1-5; a weak D match, TRBD1 (5 bases). Germline CDR1 SSHAT, CDR2 FNYEAQ (reference sequence). CDR3 size: 17 residues. CDR3 sequence (DNA): TGTGCTAGCAGCCTGATTCCGGGGACTCGAAGCAATCAGCCCCAGCATTTT. It is translated as CASSLIPGTRSNQPQHF.

The rearrangement links TRBV11-2 to TRBJ2-1; 12 nucleotides align to TRBD2. The germline V gene has CDR1 SGHAT and CDR2 FQNNGV. This CDR3 has 18 residues. The V and J ends lost 1 base and 8 bases, in that order; junction bases with no gene match: 12. CDR3 nucleotide sequence: TGTGCCAGCAGCTTAGGGACTAGCGGGGCCCGGTTAGCGGATGAGCAGTTCTTC. Protein sequence: CASSLGTSGARLADEQFF. Full variable domain (outside the CDR3, taken from reference TRBV11-2 and TRBJ2-1): EAGVAQSPRYKIIEKRQSVAFWCNPISGHATLYWYQQILGQGPKLLIQFQNNGVVDDSQLPKDRFSAERLKGVDSTLKIQPAKLEDSAVYLCASSLGTSGARLADEQFFGPGTRLTVL.

The chain combines TRBV6-6 with TRBJ1-6, with D uncertain. Per the germline V gene, CDR1 is MNHNY and CDR2 is SVGAGI (reference sequence). This CDR3 region has 16 residues. With 6 bases removed from V and 5 bases from J, the gap between germline ends came to 17 bases. The CDR3, as DNA: TGTGCCAGCAGAGATCCGACCCGAGCGGATAATTCACCCCTCCACTTT. Translation: CASRDPTRADNSPLHF.

J is TRBJ2-5 and V is TRBV29-1, with TRBD1 as a possible D gene (6 bases). The CDR3 length is 14 residues. Germline V gives CDR1 SQVTM, CDR2 ANQGSEA. V lost 6 bases and J lost 4, with 18 bases in between. The CDR3 region is CSVLVTGGIETQYF. The CDR3 DNA follows: TGCAGCGTCCTAGTGACAGGTGGTATAGAGACCCAGTACTTC.

This clone came up a few times. This sequence joins TRBV6-1 and TRBJ1-2; 8 bases are a match to TRBD1. Losses at the gene ends were 3 bases for V and 4 bases for J; bases not matched to a gene: 1. The CDR3 loop spans 13 amino acids. Germline-derived CDR1 and CDR2 are MNHNS and SASEGT. CDR3 nucleotide sequence: TGTGCCAGCAGTGAGACAGGGGCCTATGGCTACACCTTC. Translation gives CASSETGAYGYTF.

The chain employs TRBV7-9 and TRBJ1-3; D gene ambiguous. Germline CDR1 SEHNR, CDR2 FQNEAQ (reference sequence). Deletions cut 2 bases from V and 0 bases from J, with 8 bases between. The CDR3 is 15 residues long. This chain's CDR3 is CASSLWRSSGNTIYF. The CDR3, as DNA: TGTGCCAGCAGCTTATGGAGGAGCTCTGGAAACACCATATATTTT.

CDR3 sequence reads: CASLLDWTQYF. The CDR3 DNA reads TGTGCCAGCCTTCTAGACTGGACCCAGTACTTC. This rearrangement joins TRBV2 to TRBJ2-5; unclear D gene. V was clipped by 8 bases and J by 7 bases, with 11 bases between them. The CDR3 is 11 amino acids. Germline V gene data show CDR1 as SNHLY and CDR2 as FYNNEI.

The chain recombines TRBV6-1 with TRBJ1-1; D is ambiguous. Trimming took 6 bases from V and 2 from J, leaving 7 bases between them. Germline CDR1 is MNHNS and CDR2 is SASEGT. The CDR3 covers 12 residues. In nucleotides, the CDR3 is TGTGCCAGCAGAGGAGTTAACACTGAAGCTTTCTTT. Protein product: CASRGVNTEAFF.

The genes are TRBV6-6 and TRBJ2-1, with 12 bases aligning to TRBD2. The CDR3 length is 14 residues. Trimming took 5 bases from V and 4 from J; bases not matched to a gene: 0. Germline CDR1 reads MNHNY; CDR2 reads SVGAGI (reference sequence). CDR3 loop: CASSLAGGYNEQFF. The CDR3 DNA reads as TGTGCCAGCAGTCTAGCGGGGGGGTACAATGAGCAGTTCTTC.

With regard to this clone: This sample includes further DNA sequences coding for the same CDR3. V is TRBV27 and J is TRBJ1-2; D perhaps matches TRBD1 (6 bases). Trimming took 3 bases from V and 5 from J, leaving 10 bases between them. CDR1 is MNHEY, CDR2 SMNVEV, per germline (reference sequence). This CDR3 has 13 residues. CDR3 in amino acids: CASSLGAGYGYTF. The CDR3 region has the DNA TGTGCCAGCAGTTTGGGGGCTGGATATGGCTACACCTTC.

This clone was seen only once. The V gene is TRBV4-1, the J gene TRBJ2-2; 11 bases match TRBD2. V lost 0 bases and J lost 0; bases outside the gene matches: 9. Germline CDR1 reads MGHRA; CDR2 reads YSYEKL. The CDR3 extends over 20 amino acids. The CDR3 DNA is TGCGCCAGCAGCCAAGATAGGGGACTAGCGGATATCGCGAACACCGGGGAGCTGTTTTTT. It yields the protein CASSQDRGLADIANTGELFF.

Worth noting for this clone: Within the sample, other DNA sequences also encode this same CDR3. The chain is built from TRBV6-1 and TRBJ1-5, with D possibly being TRBD1 (5 bases). Germline CDR1 and CDR2: MNHNS and SASEGT. V lost 4 bases and J 4 bases, leaving 8 bases between the germline ends. The CDR3 consists of 13 residues. The CDR3 spells CASSGGGNQPQHF. CDR3 DNA sequence: TGTGCCAGCAGTGGGGGGGGGAATCAGCCCCAGCATTTT.

V is TRBV10-2 and J is TRBJ1-3; 7 bases are shared with TRBD1. V was clipped by 8 bases and J by 4 bases; unmatched bases: 11. This CDR3 has 15 amino acids. From germline, CDR1 is WSHSY and CDR2 SAAADI. The CDR3 loop is CASSRRGLGGNTIYF. CDR3 DNA: TGCGCCAGCTCAAGGAGGGGGCTGGGGGGAAACACCATATATTTT.

The rearrangement joins TRBV10-2 to TRBJ1-4; maybe TRBD1 (6 bases). V shed 4 bases and J shed 6 bases, with 15 bases lying between them. This CDR3 is 15 amino acids long. CDR1 and CDR2 from the germline V gene are WSHSY and SAAADI. The CDR3 coding sequence is TGCGCCAGCAGTGCAGGCAGGGGAGCAGATGAAAAACTGTTTTTT. It specifies CASSAGRGADEKLFF.

The V gene is TRBV12-5, the J gene TRBJ2-5; the D gene could be TRBD1 or TRBD2 (5 bases each). Germline assignment: CDR1 LGHNT and CDR2 FRNRAP. V dropped 1 base and J dropped 2 bases, with 14 bases sitting between them. The CDR3 extends over 16 amino acids. The CDR3, as DNA: TGTGCTAGTGGTTTGGGCCGGGGCCCGGCACAAGAGACCCAGTACTTC. Translating gives CASGLGRGPAQETQYF.